What follows are 7 T cell receptor beta chains derived from one specimen sequenced in a study of blood T cells in healthy people across ages. Primed by a sample-barcoded 5' primer and a J-beta primer mix, a second PCR proceeded for 7 to 11 cycles. TCRdb fed the 5' RACE reads into MiXCR, producing one record per CDR3 protein. The data show some 760,000 distinct CDR3 sequences, 20% to 25% seen once. Separately, the same data were catalogued under a study of T cells of mothers and their children.

The sample taken for sequencing was blood. The receptors stem from a boy aged 5 to 17 in good health.

This sequence joins TRBV2 and TRBJ1-2, with D perhaps matching TRBD1 (5 bases). Trimming left V 10 bases short and J 4 bases short, with 19 bases between. Germline V CDR1 and CDR2: SNHLY, FYNNEI. The CDR3 sequence is 14 residues long. The CDR3 region is CATGTGDLLYGYTF. Written as DNA, the CDR3 is TGTGCCACAGGAACGGGGGACCTACTCTATGGCTACACCTTC.

This CDR3 is CASSQAGLSGGDSPLHF. In DNA form, the CDR3 reads TGCGCCAGCAGCCAGGCAGGGTTATCAGGCGGTGATTCACCCCTCCACTTT. The chain combines TRBV4-1 with TRBJ1-6; the D gene is possibly TRBD1 (5 bases). V was shortened by 3 bases and J by 8 bases, with 20 bases between the two germline ends. Germline CDR1 MGHRA, CDR2 YSYEKL. The CDR3 length is 17 residues.

The chain recombines TRBV4-2 with TRBJ1-4, with 8 bases aligning to TRBD1. The J segment lost 7 bases and the V segment lost 2 bases, leaving 6 bases of the junction unmatched. The CDR3 length is 15 residues. CDR1 and CDR2 from the germline V gene are LGHNA and YNFKEQ. The CDR3 is CASSQLQGVGEKLFF. The CDR3 nucleotides read TGTGCCAGCAGCCAACTACAGGGGGTGGGTGAAAAACTGTTTTTT.

V gene TRBV11-3 combines with J gene TRBJ2-3, with TRBD2 matching 8 bases. CDR1 and CDR2 from the germline V gene are SGHNT and YENEEA. V lost 7 bases and J lost 6; bases outside the gene matches: 6. CDR3 length: 13 amino acids. Written as DNA, the CDR3 is TGTGCCAGCACCCGGGGGGGCCCGGATACGCAGTATTTT. As protein: CASTRGGPDTQYF.

For this clonotype: An end of the junction does not agree with germline; a read error may underlie this. The chain recombines TRBV12-3 or TRBV12-4 with TRBJ2-5; either TRBD1 or TRBD2 may supply D (5 bases each). CDR3 size: 14 residues. The CDR3 DNA reads TGTGCCTGCGGTCGGGGCGGTACTCAAGGGACCCAGTACTTC. Translating gives CACGRGGTQGTQYF.

The V call is TRBV4-1, the J call TRBJ2-5; D not certain. The J call may be incorrect, as the DNA end agrees better with TRBJ2-7. This CDR3 comprises 14 residues. Germline V gene lookup returns CDR1 MGHRA and CDR2 YSYEKL. CDR3 coding DNA: TGCGCCAGCAGCCAAGCCCCTGATGAATACGAGCAGTACTTC. Translation: CASSQAPDEYEQYF.

The rearrangement uses TRBV28 and TRBJ2-3, with 10 positions matching TRBD2. There are 15 residues in the CDR3. Germline-derived CDR1 and CDR2 are MDHEN and SYDVKM. With V trimmed by 5 bases and J by 2 bases, 4 bases remained unmatched. The CDR3 spells CASSRTSGYTDTQYF. In nucleotides, the CDR3 is TGTGCCAGCAGTCGGACTAGCGGTTACACAGATACGCAGTATTTT. Full variable domain (outside the CDR3, taken from reference TRBV28 and TRBJ2-3): DVKVTQSSRYLVKRTGEKVFLECVQDMDHENMFWYRQDPGLGLRLIYFSYDVKMKEKGDIPEGYSVSREKKERFSLILESASTNQTSMYLCASSRTSGYTDTQYFGPGTRLTVL.